The 17 T cell receptor beta chains presented below share a single source sample, sequenced in a study of blood T cell repertoires in COVID-19. The repertoire was sequenced with immunoSEQ multiplex PCR; TCRdb's copy has only in-frame clones and lacks some. The sample carries 270,000 or so clones, approximately 86% recorded once. Material: peripheral blood. The source is a young woman with acute or convalescent COVID-19.

The chain links TRBV6-5 to TRBJ1-5; weak D call: TRBD1 (5 bases). This CDR3 is built from 13 residues. The V gene lost 6 bases and the J gene lost 3 bases, with 9 bases spanning the gap. In germline, CDR1 is MNHEY, CDR2 SVGAGI. Here the CDR3 DNA reads TGTGCCAGCAGCGGACACTTCAATCAGCCCCAGCATTTT. This codes for CASSGHFNQPQHF.

The CDR3 bases are TGTGCCAGCAGTTTCTGGGCGGGAGGGGGCCTGGAGACCCAGTACTTC. It codes for CASSFWAGGGLETQYF. The gene calls are TRBV27 and TRBJ2-5; 9 bases are shared with TRBD2. Germline values: CDR1 MNHEY, CDR2 SMNVEV (reference sequence). CDR3 length equals 16 residues. The V and J ends lost 3 bases and 5 bases, in that order; junction bases with no gene match: 10.

The rearrangement joins TRBV2 to TRBJ1-6, with D possibly being TRBD1 (6 bases). V was trimmed by 5 bases and J by 10 bases, leaving 15 bases between them. The CDR3 spans 14 residues. Germline V gene sequence: CDR1 SNHLY, CDR2 FYNNEI. CDR3 sequence reads: CASSSQGRGSPLHF. In DNA, the CDR3 is TGTGCCAGCAGTTCACAGGGAAGAGGATCACCCCTCCACTTT.

This clone was counted between two and nine times. The chain employs TRBV18 and TRBJ2-7; TRBD2 matches at 8 bases. V shed 0 bases and J 1 base; nucleotides not matched to a gene: 2. This CDR3 has 15 residues. Germline loops: CDR1 KGHSH, CDR2 LQKENI. The CDR3 region has the DNA TGTGCCAGCTCACCACCAGCTAGCGGGTCCTACGAGCAGTACTTC. Translation gives CASSPPASGSYEQYF. Filled out from reference TRBV18 and TRBJ2-7, the complete variable domain reads NAGVMQNPRHLVRRRGQEARLRCSPMKGHSHVYWYRQLPEEGLKFMVYLQKENIIDESGMPKERFSAEFPKEGPSILRIQQVVRGDSAAYFCASSPPASGSYEQYFGPGTRLTVT.

This chain links TRBV5-6 with TRBJ1-5; the match to TRBD1 covers 8 bases. J lost 4 bases, V lost 3 bases, and 6 bases had no gene match. The germline gives CDR1 SGHDT, CDR2 YYEEEE. The CDR3 consists of 15 residues. The CDR3 loop is CASSSLDRGNQPQHF. DNA of the CDR3: TGTGCCAGCAGCTCTTTAGACAGGGGAAATCAGCCCCAGCATTTT. The variable domain in full, with the rest retrieved from reference TRBV5-6 and TRBJ1-5, is DAGVTQSPTHLIKTRGQQVTLRCSPKSGHDTVSWYQQALGQGPQFIFQYYEEEERQRGNFPDRFSGHQFPNYSSELNVNALLLGDSALYLCASSSLDRGNQPQHFGDGTRLSIL.

The rearrangement links TRBV10-3 to TRBJ2-7; 8 positions match TRBD2. The CDR3 has 16 amino acids. Germline-derived CDR1 and CDR2 are ENHRY and SYGVKD. J was trimmed by 2 bases and V by 1 base; bases with no gene match: 7. The CDR3 region has the DNA TGTGCCATCAGTGAGTATGAGGCTAGCGGGCCCTACGAGCAGTACTTC. This encodes CAISEYEASGPYEQYF.

Here the CDR3 reads CSVEGQRGEKLFF. Written as DNA, the CDR3 is TGCAGCGTTGAGGGACAGCGTGGGGAAAAACTGTTTTTT. The V call is TRBV29-1, the J call TRBJ1-4, with TRBD1 matching over 7 bases. Germline CDR1 is SQVTM and CDR2 is ANQGSEA. V gave up 3 bases and J gave up 8 bases; unmatched junction bases: 6. This CDR3 spans 13 amino acids.

The V gene is TRBV11-3, the J gene TRBJ2-2, with a weak D call TRBD1 (8 bases). Germline lookup yields CDR1 SGHNT and CDR2 YENEEA. Trimming cost V 5 bases and J 8 bases, with 18 bases left between them. This CDR3 contains 15 residues. The CDR3 protein is CASSPGQGGTGELFF. The CDR3, as DNA: TGTGCCAGCAGCCCTGGACAGGGAGGGACTGGGGAGCTGTTTTTT. The variable domain in full, with the rest retrieved from reference TRBV11-3 and TRBJ2-2, is EAGVVQSPRYKIIEKKQPVAFWCNPISGHNTLYWYLQNLGQGPELLIRYENEEAVDDSQLPKDRFSAERLKGVDSTLKIQPAELGDSAVYLCASSPGQGGTGELFFGEGSRLTVL.

This chain uses TRBV5-6 with TRBJ1-2; the match to TRBD1 covers 9 bases. The CDR3 spans 14 residues. V lost 0 bases, J lost 6 bases, and 3 bases stayed unmatched. CDR1 and CDR2 (germline): SGHDT, YYEEEE. The CDR3 here is CASSLGQGVDGYTF. The CDR3, as DNA: TGTGCCAGCAGCTTGGGACAGGGGGTCGATGGCTACACCTTC. The full variable domain, its missing parts supplied by reference TRBV5-6 and TRBJ1-2, is DAGVTQSPTHLIKTRGQQVTLRCSPKSGHDTVSWYQQALGQGPQFIFQYYEEEERQRGNFPDRFSGHQFPNYSSELNVNALLLGDSALYLCASSLGQGVDGYTFGSGTRLTVV.

The chain uses TRBV19 and TRBJ1-1, with D uncertain. Looked up from germline, CDR1 is LNHDA and CDR2 is SQIVND (reference sequence). The ends were cut back, 3 bases at V and 8 bases at J, with 7 bases in the middle. The CDR3 totals 11 residues. This chain's CDR3 is CASSMGREAFF. CDR3 nucleotide sequence: TGTGCCAGTAGTATGGGCAGAGAAGCTTTCTTT.

This clone has a single count. V gene TRBV6-2 or TRBV6-3 combines with J gene TRBJ2-7, with 10 bases that match TRBD2. This CDR3 comprises 17 residues. CDR1 is MNHEY and CDR2 is SVGEGT in the germline V gene. V shed 0 bases and J 6 bases; nucleotides not matched to a gene: 11. CDR3 sequence (DNA): TGTGCCAGCAGTTACTCGAGACTAGCGGGTAATTTCGGCGAGCAGTACTTC. This codes for CASSYSRLAGNFGEQYF.

The V gene is TRBV5-1, the J gene TRBJ1-3; 7 nucleotides agree with TRBD1. The CDR3 contains 15 residues. Trimming took 3 bases from V and 4 from J; bases not matched to a gene: 7. Germline assignment: CDR1 SGHRS and CDR2 YFSETQ. This CDR3 is CASSYATGLGNTIYF. The CDR3 nucleotides are TGCGCCAGCAGCTACGCGACAGGGTTAGGAAACACCATATATTTT. Variable domain in full (rest from reference TRBV5-1 and TRBJ1-3): KAGVTQTPRYLIKTRGQQVTLSCSPISGHRSVSWYQQTPGQGLQFLFEYFSETQRNKGNFPGRFSGRQFSNSRSEMNVSTLELGDSALYLCASSYATGLGNTIYFGEGSWLTVV.

V usage is TRBV7-8 and J usage is TRBJ1-5; no firm D call. The CDR3 covers 15 residues. Trimming removed 5 bases at V and 0 bases at J, with 11 bases between. Germline V lookup: CDR1 SGHVS, CDR2 FQNEAQ. The CDR3 DNA reads TGTGCCAGCAGCCAAGACTGGAATAGCAATCAGCCCCAGCATTTT. Amino acid sequence: CASSQDWNSNQPQHF.

This clone has just a few counts. The genes are TRBV3-1 (or the pseudogene TRBV3-2) and TRBJ2-5; no reliable D call. Germline CDR1 and CDR2: LGHDT and YNNKEL (reference sequence). CDR3 length: 15 residues. V gave up 4 bases and J gave up 5 bases, with 17 bases separating them. CDR3 protein: CASSPLSLIEETQYF. The CDR3 DNA follows: TGTGCCAGCAGCCCCCTTTCCCTCATCGAGGAGACCCAGTACTTC.

The J gene is TRBJ2-7, the V gene TRBV15; TRBD2 might be the D (5 bases). V lost 6 bases and J lost 0, with 15 bases in between. CDR1 LNHNV and CDR2 YYDKDF come from the germline V gene (reference sequence). There are 15 residues in the CDR3. The CDR3 DNA is TGTGCCACCAGTTCCCGCGGGTATGGCTCCTACGAGCAGTACTTC. This encodes CATSSRGYGSYEQYF.

V gene TRBV5-1 combines with J gene TRBJ2-7, with TRBD1 matching 7 bases. After removal of 0 bases from V and 1 base from J, the junction contained 4 bases not matched to a gene. Germline CDR1 is SGHRS and CDR2 is YFSETQ. This CDR3 is built from 15 residues. DNA for the CDR3: TGCGCCAGCAGCTTGGTGACAGGGCTATCCTACGAGCAGTACTTC. This encodes CASSLVTGLSYEQYF.

The rearrangement joins TRBV6-1 to TRBJ1-5; a possible D gene is TRBD1 (5 bases). Per the germline V gene, CDR1 is MNHNS and CDR2 is SASEGT. The CDR3 runs 17 residues. Deletions cut 2 bases from V and 4 bases from J, with 18 bases between. CDR3: CASSEMQGRTVNQPQHF. The CDR3 DNA reads as TGTGCCAGCAGTGAAATGCAGGGTCGTACGGTAAATCAGCCCCAGCATTTT.